This T cell receptor beta chain stems from a study of T cell responses to AZD1222 COVID-19 vaccine. The CDR3 runs 12 residues. V was trimmed by 3 bases and J by 3 bases, leaving 8 bases between them. Per the germline V gene, CDR1 is DFQATT and CDR2 is SNEGSKA (reference sequence). Details on this clone: Its target is unknown.

General observations from the study: Dominant at 160-218 and 743-854, vaccine-associated CD4 TCRs also spanned spike. Mostly white British, mostly female donors; authors suggested clonal diversity may be underestimated. Baseline antibody screening turned up just a handful of seropositive AZD1222 recipients.

The assay was immunoSEQ multiplex PCR, and TCRdb's table has in-frame clones only and misses some. The table shows 140,000 to 150,000 clones, with around nine tenths occurring only once. The chain is built from TRBV20-1 and TRBJ1-1, with D unclear. The TCR originated in an adult in good health. This material consisted of peripheral blood, taken on day 0 of AZD1222 vaccination. The CDR3 sequence is CSASWPYTEAFF. The DNA for the CDR3 is TGCAGTGCTAGTTGGCCATACACTGAAGCTTTCTTT.